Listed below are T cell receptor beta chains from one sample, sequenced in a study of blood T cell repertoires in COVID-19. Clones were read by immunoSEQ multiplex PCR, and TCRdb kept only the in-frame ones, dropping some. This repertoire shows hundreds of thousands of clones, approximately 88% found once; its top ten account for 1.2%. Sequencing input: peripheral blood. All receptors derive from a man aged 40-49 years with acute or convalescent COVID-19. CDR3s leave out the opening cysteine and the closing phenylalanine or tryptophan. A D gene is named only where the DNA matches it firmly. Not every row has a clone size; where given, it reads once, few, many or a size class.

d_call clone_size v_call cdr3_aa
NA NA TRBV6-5 ASLRDRTGELF
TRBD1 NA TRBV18 ASSLATGANTEAF
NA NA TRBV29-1 SVYQGLPGANVLT
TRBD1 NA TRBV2 ASRDRGQEKLF
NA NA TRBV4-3 ASSLRRGTEAF
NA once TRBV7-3 ASSPTTGGAEAF
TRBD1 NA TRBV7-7 ASSVPGQGMNTEAF
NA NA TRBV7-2 ASSDTAQGVSVAF
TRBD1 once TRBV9 ASSVGQSNYEQY
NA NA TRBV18 ASSPSGPTDTQY
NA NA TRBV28 ASTRTGANYGYT
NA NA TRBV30 AWKQKQAQKNNQPQH
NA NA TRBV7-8 ASSYLQGNTGELF
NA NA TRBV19 ASSTGRAQPQH
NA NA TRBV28 ASSFSVTGDQETQY
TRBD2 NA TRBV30 AWARLAWAGELF
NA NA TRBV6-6 ASSYSNGGDGYT
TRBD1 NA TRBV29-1 SVGRDRGPEQY
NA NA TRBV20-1 SASRRETQY
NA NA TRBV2 AIPTGGYGYT
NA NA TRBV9 ASSATGSGTEAF
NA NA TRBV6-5 AAGGLQGSTQY